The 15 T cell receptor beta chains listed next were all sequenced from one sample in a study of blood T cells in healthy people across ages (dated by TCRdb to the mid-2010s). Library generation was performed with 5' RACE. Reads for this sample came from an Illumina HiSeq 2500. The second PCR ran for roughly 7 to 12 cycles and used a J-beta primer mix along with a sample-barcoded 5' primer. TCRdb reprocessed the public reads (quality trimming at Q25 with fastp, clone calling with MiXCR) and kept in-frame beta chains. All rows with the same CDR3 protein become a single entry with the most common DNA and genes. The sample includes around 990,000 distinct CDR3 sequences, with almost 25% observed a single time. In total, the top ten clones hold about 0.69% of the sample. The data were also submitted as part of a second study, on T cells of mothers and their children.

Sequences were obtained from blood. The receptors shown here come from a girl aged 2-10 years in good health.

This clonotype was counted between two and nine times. In nucleotides, the CDR3 is TGCAGCGTTGTCGTAAGCTACACAGATACGCAGTATTTT. Amino acids: CSVVVSYTDTQYF. The chain couples TRBV29-1 to TRBJ2-3; D is uncertain. The germline V gene has CDR1 SQVTM and CDR2 ANQGSEA. Trimming pared 4 bases from V and 2 bases from J, leaving 10 bases between. The CDR3 spans 13 residues.

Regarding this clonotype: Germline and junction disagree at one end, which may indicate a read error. The CDR3, as DNA: TGTGTCAGCAGCAACAGACTAGCGGGAGAAGAGACCCAGTACTTC. Protein: CVSSNRLAGEETQYF. The rearrangement uses TRBV9 and TRBJ2-5, with 12 bases matching TRBD2. Germline loops: CDR1 SGDLS, CDR2 YYNGEE. The CDR3 is 15 amino acids.

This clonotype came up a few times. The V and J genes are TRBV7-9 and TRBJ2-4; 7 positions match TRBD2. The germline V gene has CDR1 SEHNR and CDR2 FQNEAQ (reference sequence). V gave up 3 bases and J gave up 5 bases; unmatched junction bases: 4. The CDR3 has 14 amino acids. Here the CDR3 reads CASSFERGENIQYF. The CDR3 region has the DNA TGTGCCAGCAGCTTCGAGCGGGGCGAAAACATTCAGTACTTC.

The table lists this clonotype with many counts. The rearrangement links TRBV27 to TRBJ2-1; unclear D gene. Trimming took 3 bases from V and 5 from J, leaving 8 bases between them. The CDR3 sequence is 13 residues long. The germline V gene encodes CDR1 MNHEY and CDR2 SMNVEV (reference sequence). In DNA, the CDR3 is TGTGCCAGCAGTTTCGGCCGGGACAATGAGCAGTTCTTC. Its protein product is CASSFGRDNEQFF.

The CDR3 region is CASRDAETEAFF. CDR3 sequence (DNA): TGTGCCAGCAGAGACGCGGAGACTGAAGCTTTCTTT. The rearrangement uses TRBV7-3 and TRBJ1-1; D gene uncertain. The germline V and J ends were trimmed by 6 bases and 5 bases, with 10 bases remaining between them. The germline gives CDR1 SGHTA, CDR2 FQGTGA. CDR3 length: 12 residues. Variable domain in full (rest from reference TRBV7-3 and TRBJ1-1): GAGVSQTPSNKVTEKGKYVELRCDPISGHTALYWYRQSLGQGPEFLIYFQGTGAADDSGLPNDRFFAVRPEGSVSTLKIQRTERGDSAVYLCASRDAETEAFFGQGTRLTVV.

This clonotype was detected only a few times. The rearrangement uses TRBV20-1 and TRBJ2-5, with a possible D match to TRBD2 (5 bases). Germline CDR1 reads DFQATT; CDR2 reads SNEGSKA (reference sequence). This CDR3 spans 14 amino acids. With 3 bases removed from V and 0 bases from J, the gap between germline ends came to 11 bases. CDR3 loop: CSAREPSYQETQYF. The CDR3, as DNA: TGCAGTGCTAGGGAGCCTAGCTACCAAGAGACCCAGTACTTC.

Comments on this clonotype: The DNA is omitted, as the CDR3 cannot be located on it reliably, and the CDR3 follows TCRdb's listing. The CDR3 loop is CASSESPGDYEQYFGPGQGAAVFF. The chain couples TRBV2 to TRBJ1-4; whether TRBD1, the table's D call, matches the DNA was not checked. Per germline, CDR1 SNHLY and CDR2 FYNNEI. The CDR3 is 24 amino acids long, termini counted.

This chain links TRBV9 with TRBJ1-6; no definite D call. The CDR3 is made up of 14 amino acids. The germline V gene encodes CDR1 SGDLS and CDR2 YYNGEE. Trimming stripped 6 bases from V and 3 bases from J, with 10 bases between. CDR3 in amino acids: CASTDASYNSPLHF. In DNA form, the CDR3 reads TGTGCCAGCACGGACGCCAGCTATAATTCACCCCTCCACTTT.

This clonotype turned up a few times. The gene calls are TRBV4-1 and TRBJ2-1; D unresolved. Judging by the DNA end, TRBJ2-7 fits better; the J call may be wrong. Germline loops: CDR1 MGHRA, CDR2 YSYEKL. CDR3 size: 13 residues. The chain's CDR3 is CASSQASPYEQYF. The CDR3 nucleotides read TGCGCCAGCAGCCAAGCGTCACCCTACGAGCAGTACTTC.

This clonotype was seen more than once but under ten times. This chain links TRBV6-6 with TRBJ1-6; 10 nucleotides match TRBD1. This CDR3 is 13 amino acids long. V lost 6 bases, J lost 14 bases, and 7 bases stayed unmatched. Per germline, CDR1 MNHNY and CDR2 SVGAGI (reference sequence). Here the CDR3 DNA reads TGTGCCAGCAGGCCGGGACAGGGGACAGCCCTCCACTTT. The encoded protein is CASRPGQGTALHF.

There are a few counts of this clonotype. This chain's CDR3 is CSARRTVGNYGYTF. CDR3 in DNA: TGCAGTGCTAGACGGACCGTAGGTAACTATGGCTACACCTTC. The chain uses TRBV20-1 and TRBJ1-2; no firm D call. CDR1 DFQATT and CDR2 SNEGSKA come from the germline V gene (reference sequence). Trimming took off 2 bases at V and 1 base at J, with 11 bases between the two ends. CDR3 length equals 14 residues.

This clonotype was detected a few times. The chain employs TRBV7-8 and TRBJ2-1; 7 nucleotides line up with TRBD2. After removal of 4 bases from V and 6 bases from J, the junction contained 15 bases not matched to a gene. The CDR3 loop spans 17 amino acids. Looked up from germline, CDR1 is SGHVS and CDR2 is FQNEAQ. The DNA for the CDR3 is TGTGCCAGCAGCTCCTACGCCCAAACTTTAGCGGGCAATGAGCAGTTCTTC. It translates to CASSSYAQTLAGNEQFF. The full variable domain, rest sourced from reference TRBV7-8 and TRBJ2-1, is GAGVSQSPRYKVAKRGQDVALRCDPISGHVSLFWYQQALGQGPEFLTYFQNEAQLDKSGLPSDRFFAERPEGSVSTLKIQRTQQEDSAVYLCASSSYAQTLAGNEQFFGPGTRLTVL.

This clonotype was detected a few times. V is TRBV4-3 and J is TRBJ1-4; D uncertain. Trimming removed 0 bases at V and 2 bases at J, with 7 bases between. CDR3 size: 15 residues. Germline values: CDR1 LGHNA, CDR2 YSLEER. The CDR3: CASSQEEGTNEKLFF. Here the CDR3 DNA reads TGCGCCAGCAGCCAAGAAGAAGGGACTAATGAAAAACTGTTTTTT.

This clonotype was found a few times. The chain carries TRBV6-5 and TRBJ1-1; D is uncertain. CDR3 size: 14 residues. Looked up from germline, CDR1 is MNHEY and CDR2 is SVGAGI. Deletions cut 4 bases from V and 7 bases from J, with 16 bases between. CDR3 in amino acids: CASSFAREFDEAFF. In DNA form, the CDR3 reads TGTGCCAGCAGTTTTGCGAGGGAATTCGATGAAGCTTTCTTT.

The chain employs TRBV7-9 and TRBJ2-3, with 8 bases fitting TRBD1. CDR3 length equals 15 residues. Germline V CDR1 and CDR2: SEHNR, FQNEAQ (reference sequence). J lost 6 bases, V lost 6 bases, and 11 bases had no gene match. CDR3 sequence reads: CASRPDRGVVDTQYF. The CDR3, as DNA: TGTGCCAGCAGACCCGACAGGGGTGTCGTGGATACGCAGTATTTT.